What follows are 31 T cell receptor beta chains derived from one specimen sequenced in a study of cytomegalovirus exposure and HLA in healthy donors. This PCR relied on a set of 60 Vbeta primers and 13 Jbeta primers. Only in-frame clones appear in the TCRdb table, and some are missing; sequencing was by immunoSEQ multiplex PCR. The sample data list more than 95,000 clones. Sample: PBMCs. These receptors all stem from a man younger than 45 in good health and CMV-seronegative.

This chain connects TRBV27 to TRBJ2-5; D is unresolved. TRBJ2-7 explains the end of the DNA better; the J call may be wrong. The length of the CDR3 is 11 residues. Germline lookup yields CDR1 MNHEY and CDR2 SMNVEV (reference sequence). The CDR3 DNA follows: TGTGCCAGCGGTAGCTCCTACGAGCAGTACTTC. It specifies CASGSSYEQYF.

V and J are TRBV10-3 and TRBJ2-2, with a possible D match to TRBD1 (6 bases). The germline V gene encodes CDR1 ENHRY and CDR2 SYGVKD. The CDR3 contains 14 residues. V lost 4 bases and J 3 bases, leaving 9 bases between the germline ends. This chain's CDR3 is CAISGDTDTGELFF. The CDR3, as DNA: TGTGCCATCAGTGGGGACACTGACACCGGGGAGCTGTTTTTT.

V usage is TRBV27 and J usage is TRBJ1-2, with TRBD1 identical over 7 bases. The length of the CDR3 is 16 residues. The ends lost 6 bases at V and 6 bases at J; junction bases unmatched: 16. Germline V gene lookup returns CDR1 MNHEY and CDR2 SMNVEV (reference sequence). The DNA of the CDR3 is TGTGCCAGCAGGGCTCTATTGGAGGGGGCTATGAATGGCTACACCTTC. It translates to CASRALLEGAMNGYTF.

The chain employs TRBV28 and TRBJ1-1; TRBD1 might be the D (6 bases). Germline V gene sequence: CDR1 MDHEN, CDR2 SYDVKM. Trimming stripped 6 bases from V and 8 bases from J, with 16 bases between. The CDR3 totals 13 residues. As DNA, the CDR3 is TGTGCCAGCAGCGCCCCCCAGGGGCGGGAAGCTTTCTTT. Protein: CASSAPQGREAFF.

V is TRBV28 and J is TRBJ1-5, with 7 bases that match TRBD1. Germline trimming cut 5 bases from V and 6 bases from J; bases unmatched to any gene: 7. Germline V gene sequence: CDR1 MDHEN, CDR2 SYDVKM. This CDR3 is 14 amino acids long. The CDR3 loop reads CASSTRTGGQPQHF. CDR3 nucleotides: TGTGCCAGCAGTACCCGGACAGGCGGTCAGCCCCAGCATTTT.

Regarding this clone: Other nucleotide sequences in the sample specify the same CDR3. J is TRBJ2-3 and V is TRBV28, with TRBD1 matching 10 bases. CDR3 length: 15 residues. Per germline, CDR1 MDHEN and CDR2 SYDVKM. Germline trimming cut 6 bases from V and 6 bases from J; bases unmatched to any gene: 9. CDR3 sequence: CASSLPGQGTDTQYF. In nucleotides, the CDR3 is TGTGCCAGCAGCCTACCGGGACAGGGGACCGATACGCAGTATTTT.

V usage is TRBV6-6 and J usage is TRBJ1-3, with 8 positions matching TRBD1. Losses at the gene ends were 6 bases for V and 0 bases for J; bases not matched to a gene: 1. Germline assignment: CDR1 MNHNY and CDR2 SVGAGI (reference sequence). The CDR3 covers 14 residues. As DNA, the CDR3 is TGTGCCAGCAGGGGACAGGACTCTGGAAACACCATATATTTT. This encodes CASRGQDSGNTIYF.

The chain's CDR3 is CASSLLAGLNTEAFF. In nucleotides, the CDR3 is TGTGCCAGCAGCTTGCTGGCAGGTTTGAACACTGAAGCTTTCTTT. The V call is TRBV5-6, the J call TRBJ1-1; D gene unclear. The V end lost 1 base, the J end lost 0 bases, and 10 bases lay between the germline ends. The CDR3 has 15 amino acids. The germline V gene encodes CDR1 SGHDT and CDR2 YYEEEE.

V gene TRBV9 combines with J gene TRBJ2-1; no clear D gene. CDR1 and CDR2 (germline): SGDLS, YYNGEE. The CDR3 runs to 12 residues. Trimming took off 4 bases at V and 5 bases at J, with 7 bases between the two ends. In nucleotides, the CDR3 is TGTGCCAGCAGCCCTCGGGACAATGAGCAGTTCTTC. Translated: CASSPRDNEQFF. Using reference TRBV9 and TRBJ2-1 for the parts outside the CDR3, the full variable domain is DSGVTQTPKHLITATGQRVTLRCSPRSGDLSVYWYQQSLDQGLQFLIQYYNGEERAKGNILERFSAQQFPDLHSELNLSSLELGDSALYFCASSPRDNEQFFGPGTRLTVL.

The chain joins TRBV27 to TRBJ2-1; 9 nucleotides align to TRBD2. V trimming: 1 base; J trimming: 8 bases; junction bases outside the gene matches: 3. The CDR3 is 14 residues long. Germline V gives CDR1 MNHEY, CDR2 SMNVEV (reference sequence). In DNA, the CDR3 is TGTGCCAGCAGTTTATTAGCGGGAGTCTATGAGCAGTTCTTC. Translated: CASSLLAGVYEQFF.

The gene calls are TRBV5-1 and TRBJ2-4; 11 bases align to TRBD1. Trimming took 4 bases from V and 6 from J; bases not matched to a gene: 3. Germline values: CDR1 SGHRS, CDR2 YFSETQ. The CDR3 spans 14 residues. This CDR3 is CASSRGQGGNIQYF. As DNA, the CDR3 is TGCGCCAGCAGCCGGGGACAGGGGGGAAACATTCAGTACTTC.

The gene calls are TRBV5-1 and TRBJ2-5; 9 nucleotides align to TRBD2. The DNA end lines up better with TRBJ2-7; the J call may be wrong. This CDR3 is 14 amino acids long. Germline loops: CDR1 SGHRS, CDR2 YFSETQ. CDR3 sequence reads: CASSPRLADYEQYF. The DNA for the CDR3 is TGCGCCAGCAGCCCTCGACTAGCGGACTACGAGCAGTACTTC.

The chain carries TRBV5-1 and TRBJ2-7; D is perhaps TRBD2 (5 bases). Germline CDR1 SGHRS, CDR2 YFSETQ. CDR3 size: 14 residues. V lost 1 base and J 0 bases, leaving 8 bases between the germline ends. CDR3 region: CASSLTGSSYEQYF. For the CDR3, the DNA is TGCGCCAGCAGCTTGACTGGGAGCTCCTACGAGCAGTACTTC.

The chain recombines TRBV30 with TRBJ2-1; the D is unclear. The CDR3 covers 12 residues. Germline CDR1 reads GTSNPN; CDR2 reads SVGIG (reference sequence). V lost 3 bases and J lost 6, with 9 bases in between. CDR3 sequence reads: CAWRRMANEQFF. The DNA of the CDR3 is TGTGCCTGGAGAAGAATGGCCAATGAGCAGTTCTTC.

This sequence joins TRBV19 and TRBJ2-7; perhaps TRBD2 as D (6 bases). The CDR3 contains 13 residues. V was cut by 5 bases and J by 6 bases, with 14 bases left in between. The germline V gene encodes CDR1 LNHDA and CDR2 SQIVND (reference sequence). The CDR3 protein is CASSPRGSPEQYF. CDR3 DNA: TGTGCCAGTAGTCCTCGGGGGAGCCCCGAGCAGTACTTC.

The rearrangement uses TRBV6-6 and TRBJ1-1; 8 positions agree with TRBD1. The length of the CDR3 is 13 residues. Trimming took 7 bases from V and 6 from J; bases not matched to a gene: 7. Germline CDR1 MNHNY, CDR2 SVGAGI (reference sequence). The CDR3 bases are TGTGCCAGCACTATGGACAGGGTCGCTGAAGCTTTCTTT. Translation: CASTMDRVAEAFF.

The V call is TRBV2, the J call TRBJ2-1; 14 nucleotides agree with TRBD2. V gave up 7 bases and J gave up 8 bases; unmatched junction bases: 4. The V gene's germline CDR1 is SNHLY and CDR2 FYNNEI. The CDR3 is made up of 14 amino acids. CDR3 coding DNA: TGTGCCAGCATGGGACTAGCGGGAGCGCATGAGCAGTTCTTC. Residues: CASMGLAGAHEQFF.

The chain carries TRBV6-6 and TRBJ2-1; 8 bases fit TRBD2. The CDR3 contains 14 residues. Germline assignment: CDR1 MNHNY and CDR2 SVGAGI (reference sequence). Losses at the gene ends were 2 bases for V and 11 bases for J; bases not matched to a gene: 8. The CDR3: CASSYGREVPKQFF. CDR3 DNA: TGTGCCAGCAGTTACGGGCGGGAGGTTCCCAAGCAGTTCTTC.

V is TRBV7-2 and J is TRBJ2-1; 8 nucleotides line up with TRBD2. The CDR3 sequence is 14 residues long. The V and J ends lost 3 bases and 8 bases, in that order; junction bases with no gene match: 6. Germline V gene data show CDR1 as SGHTA and CDR2 as FQGNSA. As DNA, the CDR3 is TGTGCCAGCAGCTTCGTACGGGAGGGGTATGAGCAGTTCTTC. It specifies CASSFVREGYEQFF.

The rearrangement uses TRBV6-4 and TRBJ2-2; D is unresolved. With 2 bases removed from V and 3 bases from J, the gap between germline ends came to 7 bases. This CDR3 region has 14 residues. Germline V gene data show CDR1 as MRHNA and CDR2 as SNTAGT. CDR3 region: CASSDNEDTGELFF. The DNA for the CDR3 is TGTGCCAGCAGTGACAATGAGGACACCGGGGAGCTGTTTTTT.

In the case of this clone: The sample carries other DNA sequences with the same CDR3. The rearrangement links TRBV10-3 to TRBJ1-5; the D gene is possibly TRBD1 (6 bases). Trimming pared 3 bases from V and 7 bases from J, leaving 22 bases between. Germline CDR1 reads ENHRY; CDR2 reads SYGVKD. This CDR3 region has 17 residues. The CDR3 bases are TGTGCCATCAGTGAATCGCCACACAGGGAGCTAGGCCAGCCCCAGCATTTT. Amino acid sequence: CAISESPHRELGQPQHF.

In DNA, the CDR3 is TGTGCCAGCAACAACATCGAGGGAGTTACCGGGGAGCTGTTTTTT. It translates to CASNNIEGVTGELFF. The chain combines TRBV2 with TRBJ2-2; a weak D match, TRBD2 (5 bases). CDR3 length: 15 residues. Germline V gives CDR1 SNHLY, CDR2 FYNNEI. Trimming removed 7 bases at V and 5 bases at J, with 17 bases between.

CDR3: CASSGGVAGANNQPQHF. CDR3 nucleotides: TGTGCCAGCTCCGGGGGGGTGGCGGGGGCTAACAATCAGCCCCAGCATTTT. The rearrangement links TRBV18 to TRBJ1-5; a weak D match, TRBD1 (6 bases). Germline assignment: CDR1 KGHSH and CDR2 LQKENI. The CDR3 has 17 residues. V gave up 6 bases and J gave up 3 bases, with 21 bases separating them.

The chain joins TRBV19 to TRBJ1-6; no clear D gene. Germline CDR1 and CDR2: LNHDA and SQIVND (reference sequence). The V end lost 3 bases, the J end lost 0 bases, and 15 bases lay between the germline ends. The CDR3 extends over 18 amino acids. The CDR3 reads CASSILGFASSYNSPLHF. The DNA of the CDR3 is TGTGCCAGTAGTATCCTGGGCTTTGCGAGCTCCTATAATTCACCCCTCCACTTT.

This chain connects TRBV2 to TRBJ1-5; D not resolved. Germline loops: CDR1 SNHLY, CDR2 FYNNEI. This CDR3 has 14 residues. Trimming left V 0 bases short and J 7 bases short, with 10 bases between. As DNA, the CDR3 is TGTGCCAGCAGTGAAGCGTACGAACGGCAGCCCCAGCATTTT. Amino acid sequence: CASSEAYERQPQHF.

The V gene is TRBV18, the J gene TRBJ1-1; a weak D match, TRBD1 (6 bases). The CDR3 is 16 residues long. The V end lost 3 bases, the J end lost 1 base, and 15 bases lay between the germline ends. The germline CDR1 and CDR2 sequences are KGHSH and LQKENI. The CDR3 DNA sequence: TGTGCCAGCTCACCTAACTCCCCAGGGGCGAACACTGAAGCTTTCTTT. Translated: CASSPNSPGANTEAFF.

This chain uses TRBV14 with TRBJ2-3, with 8 bases fitting TRBD2. The CDR3 totals 17 residues. With V trimmed by 1 base and J by 3 bases, 9 bases remained unmatched. CDR1 and CDR2 from the germline V gene are SGHDN and FVKESK. The CDR3 here is CASSQGTGTRQTDTQYF. The DNA of the CDR3 is TGTGCCAGCAGCCAAGGGACCGGGACTAGGCAGACAGATACGCAGTATTTT.

The chain joins TRBV6-4 to TRBJ2-3, with 10 bases matching TRBD1. The CDR3 is made up of 15 amino acids. V trimming: 3 bases; J trimming: 4 bases; junction bases outside the gene matches: 4. The germline gives CDR1 MRHNA, CDR2 SNTAGT. CDR3 bases: TGTGCCAGCAGTGAAGCCGGGACAGGGGCAGATACGCAGTATTTT. This gives the protein CASSEAGTGADTQYF.

CDR3 protein: CASSLDPRGGQPQHF. DNA of the CDR3: TGCGCCAGCAGCCTAGACCCCCGCGGGGGCCAGCCCCAGCATTTT. The chain couples TRBV4-1 to TRBJ1-5; perhaps TRBD1 as D (6 bases). Germline CDR1 MGHRA, CDR2 YSYEKL. Trimming took 4 bases from V and 7 from J, leaving 17 bases between them. The CDR3 spans 15 residues.

This chain uses TRBV7-9 with TRBJ1-3, with D hard to call. The germline V gene has CDR1 SEHNR and CDR2 FQNEAQ (reference sequence). This CDR3 has 16 residues. The V and J ends lost 0 bases and 0 bases respectively, with 9 bases between them. CDR3 in amino acids: CASSLALGSSGNTIYF. The CDR3 nucleotides read TGTGCCAGCAGCTTAGCCCTAGGCAGCTCTGGAAACACCATATATTTT.

This chain uses TRBV19 with TRBJ2-7; TRBD1 matches 7 bases. V shed 6 bases and J 6 bases; nucleotides not matched to a gene: 8. Germline V gene lookup returns CDR1 LNHDA and CDR2 SQIVND (reference sequence). The CDR3 runs 13 residues. The CDR3 DNA is TGTGCCAGTAGCATTACGACAGGGCTCGAGCAGTACTTC. It codes for CASSITTGLEQYF.